Sequencing of this T cell receptor (beta chain) was carried out in a study of T-cell reconstitution after alpha-beta-depleted transplantation in children listed by TCRdb under 2016. Some background on the complete study: T-cell immune reconstitution after TCRalphabeta/CD19-depleted allogeneic hematopoietic cell transplantation in children was quantitatively tracked in the study by means of TCR repertoire profiling. Overall study results and their limits: The high TCRbeta diversity at day 60 in some patients was ascribed to recipient T cells and intrathymic progenitors that had survived conditioning. About two months after transplant, the apparently early recovery of alphabetaT-cell counts reportedly depended on just several hundred clones that had expanded rapidly and came from non-depleted graft cells. Hyperexpanded clone frequencies declined over subsequent months; after one year, T-cell counts and TCRbeta diversity were mostly attributed to newly produced T cells.

Inclusive of the bounding cysteine and phenylalanine, the CDR3 is 16 residues long. The read is trimmed to its CDR3 DNA, 48 bases read in frame from base 1. Here V drops 0 bases and J drops 6 bases, and the junction holds 2 bases not matched to any gene. The germline V gene (reference sequence) supplies CDR1 LGHDT and CDR2 YNNKEL. This sample's treatment or condition label indicates: allogeneic hematopoietic cell transplantation with graft depleted of TCRalphabeta T cells and CD19 B cells. TCRalphabeta/CD19-depleted allogeneic hematopoietic cell grafts were given to the transplant recipients, all of whom were children. The library was produced with PCR. Data came from an Illumina HiSeq 2500. To normalize quantification of the TCRbeta repertoire, the TCR libraries were built with molecular barcoding that relied on unique molecular identifiers. The public reads were reanalyzed by TCRdb: fastp trimming at Q25, MiXCR alignment, in-frame beta chains only. Rows with one shared CDR3 protein collapse into an entry with the most common genes and DNA. A total of 500,000 or so distinct CDR3 sequences appear in this sample, 10% to 12% of them only once. Roughly 15% of the sample is taken by the ten largest.

Worth noting for this clonotype: Its antigen remains undetermined. No base-level quality is on record; no much larger clone is a single base apart.

The sequence came from a female patient younger than 10 who had a stem cell transplant for aplastic anemia, so the T cells may come from the graft donor. Sample: PBMCs, mostly from graft donor cells, taken 180 days after TCRalphabeta/CD19-depleted stem cell transplant. The V gene is TRBV3-1 and the J gene is TRBJ2-1; 13 nucleotides in the junction match TRBD2. The CDR3 sequence is CASSQEGLAGFNEQFF. The DNA is TGTGCCAGCAGCCAAGAGGGACTAGCGGGGTTCAATGAGCAGTTCTTC.